This T cell receptor (beta chain) appears in the sequencing data of a study of beta chain features in type 1 diabetes. Regarding the study as a whole: Shortening that was moderate but significant affected the TCRB CDR3s of Type 1 diabetes patients in all four CD4+ subsets.

This clone was counted only a few times. Its antigen is currently unknown. The investigators reverse transcribed all of the isolated RNA, so they sequenced expressed TCRB transcripts. TCRdb keeps only in-frame clones here, not all; method: immunoSEQ multiplex PCR. In the table there are 150,000 to 200,000 clones, roughly 9% of which are singletons. With 5 bases removed from V and 2 bases from J, the gap between germline ends came to 12 bases. Germline V CDR1 and CDR2: SNHLY, FYNNEI. CDR3 size: 14 residues. The clonotype originates from a woman aged 25 to 39 with type 1 diabetes. V usage is TRBV2 and J usage is TRBJ1-1; maybe TRBD1 (6 bases). Sequencing was done on a sample of central memory CD4+ T cells from blood. For the CDR3, the DNA is TGTGCCAGCAGTACACAGGGTCCAAACACTGAAGCTTTCTTT. Protein product: CASSTQGPNTEAFF.